The 2 T cell receptor beta chains below come from one sample, sequenced in a study of T-cell memory formation after mild COVID-19 (TCRdb year 2021). Library preparation employed 5' RACE. The instrument given in TCRdb is Illumina NovaSeq 6000. The public sequencing data were trimmed at Q25 with fastp and processed into clonotypes with MiXCR by TCRdb, which kept only in-frame beta chains. Every CDR3 protein is listed once, alongside the most common genes and DNA of its rows. The sample profile shows about 540,000 distinct CDR3 sequences; roughly 22% of them were found once. The ten largest clones represent 9.5% to 15% of the sample. The sequencing sample was made of PBMCs or a T cell subset sorted from them (not recorded which). These TCRs come from an adult woman who had mild COVID-19 (a few samples of this study predate the infection). The sample titles of this study are shuffled in the database, so cell type and time point are left out; the donor was told from shared clones.

This clonotype was found a few times. This chain uses TRBV7-3 with TRBJ1-6; D not certain. V lost 0 bases and J 8 bases, leaving 11 bases between the germline ends. The CDR3 is made up of 15 amino acids. Germline CDR1 is SGHTA and CDR2 is FQGTGA. CDR3 sequence: CASSLTSGIDSPLHF. In DNA form, the CDR3 reads TGTGCCAGCAGCTTAACGTCGGGGATTGATTCACCCCTCCACTTT. The entire variable domain, with the rest obtained from reference TRBV7-3 and TRBJ1-6, is as follows: GAGVSQTPSNKVTEKGKYVELRCDPISGHTALYWYRQSLGQGPEFLIYFQGTGAADDSGLPNDRFFAVRPEGSVSTLKIQRTERGDSAVYLCASSLTSGIDSPLHFGNGTRLTVT.

The chain carries TRBV7-9 and TRBJ2-2, with D possibly called TRBD1 or TRBD2 (5 bases each). Germline assignment: CDR1 SEHNR and CDR2 FQNEAQ (reference sequence). This CDR3 spans 13 amino acids. V was trimmed by 9 bases and J by 1 base, leaving 9 bases between them. CDR3 amino acids: CARGPRNTGELFF. CDR3 DNA: TGTGCCAGGGGACCGCGGAACACCGGGGAGCTGTTTTTT.